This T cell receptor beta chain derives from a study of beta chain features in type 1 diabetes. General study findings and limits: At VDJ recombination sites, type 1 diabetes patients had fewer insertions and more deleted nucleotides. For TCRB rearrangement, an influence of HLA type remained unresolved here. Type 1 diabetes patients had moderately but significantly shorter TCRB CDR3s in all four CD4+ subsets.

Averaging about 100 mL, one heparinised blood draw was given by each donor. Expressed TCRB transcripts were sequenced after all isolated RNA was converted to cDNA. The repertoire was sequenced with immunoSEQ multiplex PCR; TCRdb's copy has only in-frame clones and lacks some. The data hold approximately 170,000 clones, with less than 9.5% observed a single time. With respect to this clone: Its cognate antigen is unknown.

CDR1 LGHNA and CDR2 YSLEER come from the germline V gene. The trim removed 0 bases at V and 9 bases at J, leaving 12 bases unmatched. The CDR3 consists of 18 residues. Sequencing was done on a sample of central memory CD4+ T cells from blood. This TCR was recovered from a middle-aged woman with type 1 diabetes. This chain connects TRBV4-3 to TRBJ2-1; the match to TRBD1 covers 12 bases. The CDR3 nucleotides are TGCGCCAGCAGCCAAGAATCGGGGACAGGGGGCCTGGGAAGTGAGCAGTTCTTC. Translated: CASSQESGTGGLGSEQFF.